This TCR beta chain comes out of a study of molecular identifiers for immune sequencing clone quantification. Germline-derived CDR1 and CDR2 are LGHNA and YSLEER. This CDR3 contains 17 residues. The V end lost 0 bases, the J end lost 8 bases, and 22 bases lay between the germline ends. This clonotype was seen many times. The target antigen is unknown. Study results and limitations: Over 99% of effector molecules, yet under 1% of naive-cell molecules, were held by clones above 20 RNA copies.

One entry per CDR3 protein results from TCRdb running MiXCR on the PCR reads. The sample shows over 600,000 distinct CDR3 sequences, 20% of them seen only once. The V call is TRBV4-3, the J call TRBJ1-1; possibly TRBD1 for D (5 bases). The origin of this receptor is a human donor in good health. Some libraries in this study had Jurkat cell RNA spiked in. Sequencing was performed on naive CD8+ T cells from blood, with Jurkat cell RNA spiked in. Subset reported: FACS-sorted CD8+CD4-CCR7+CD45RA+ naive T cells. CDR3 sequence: CASSQDFSGQAKAEAFF. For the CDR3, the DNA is TGCGCCAGCAGCCAAGATTTTAGTGGACAAGCAAAGGCAGAAGCTTTCTTT.